Listed below are T cell receptor beta chains from one sample, sequenced in a study of shared clonotypes between healthy human individuals. Clones were read by immunoSEQ multiplex PCR, and TCRdb kept only the in-frame ones, dropping some. This table holds more than 600,000 clones, 92% found once. Sequences were obtained from naive CD8+ T cells sorted from blood. These receptors were obtained from a man aged 30 to 45 in good health. Both conserved end residues are part of each CDR3. The order of the fields is D gene, CDR3 length, V gene, J gene, clone size, CDR3 protein, CDR3 DNA. D genes are given only for firm matches. Size is omitted from some rows. Given values are once, few, many or a class for expanded clones.

d_gene: -; len: 13; v_gene: TRBV6-6; j_gene: TRBJ2-7; abundance: -; CDR3aa: CASSYYLGYEQYF; CDR3nt: TGTGCCAGCAGTTACTATCTTGGCTACGAGCAGTACTTC
d_gene: -; len: 17; v_gene: TRBV4-1; j_gene: TRBJ1-5; abundance: once; CDR3aa: CASSQWVGAGGNQPQHF; CDR3nt: TGCGCCAGCAGCCAATGGGTCGGGGCCGGTGGGAATCAGCCCCAGCATTTT
d_gene: -; len: 13; v_gene: TRBV7-3; j_gene: TRBJ1-1; abundance: -; CDR3aa: CASSSDPNTEAFF; CDR3nt: TGTGCCAGCAGCTCCGACCCGAACACTGAAGCTTTCTTT
d_gene: -; len: 12; v_gene: TRBV7-9; j_gene: TRBJ2-7; abundance: -; CDR3aa: CASRPGHYEQYF; CDR3nt: TGTGCCAGCAGGCCCGGACACTACGAGCAGTACTTC
d_gene: -; len: 14; v_gene: TRBV7-9; j_gene: TRBJ2-1; abundance: -; CDR3aa: CASSFPLTYNEQFF; CDR3nt: TGTGCCAGCAGCTTCCCGCTGACCTACAATGAGCAGTTCTTC
d_gene: TRBD2; len: 14; v_gene: TRBV7-7; j_gene: TRBJ2-7; abundance: -; CDR3aa: CASSLTSGSREQYF; CDR3nt: TGTGCCAGCAGTTTGACTAGCGGGAGCCGCGAGCAGTACTTC
d_gene: TRBD1; len: 14; v_gene: TRBV6-4; j_gene: TRBJ1-1; abundance: -; CDR3aa: CASKPGGSGTEAFF; CDR3nt: TGTGCCAGCAAGCCAGGGGGAAGTGGCACTGAAGCTTTCTTT
d_gene: -; len: 19; v_gene: TRBV7-3; j_gene: TRBJ2-1; abundance: -; CDR3aa: CASSLMAVGTRSSYNEQFF; CDR3nt: TGTGCCAGCAGCTTAATGGCGGTAGGAACACGGAGCTCCTACAATGAGCAGTTCTTC
d_gene: TRBD2; len: 14; v_gene: TRBV29-1; j_gene: TRBJ2-7; abundance: few; CDR3aa: CSVDTSGSLGEQYF; CDR3nt: TGCAGCGTTGATACTAGCGGGAGTCTAGGGGAGCAGTACTTC
d_gene: TRBD2; len: 15; v_gene: TRBV7-3; j_gene: TRBJ2-3; abundance: -; CDR3aa: CASSGSGASTDTQYF; CDR3nt: TGTGCCAGCAGTGGTAGCGGGGCCAGCACAGATACGCAGTATTTT
d_gene: -; len: 15; v_gene: TRBV28; j_gene: TRBJ2-7; abundance: -; CDR3aa: CASNLGGLNPYEQYF; CDR3nt: TGTGCCAGCAATTTAGGGGGGCTAAACCCCTACGAGCAGTACTTC
d_gene: TRBD1; len: 16; v_gene: TRBV7-9; j_gene: TRBJ2-7; abundance: few; CDR3aa: CASSLADRDPTYEQYF; CDR3nt: TGTGCCAGCAGCTTAGCGGACAGGGACCCCACCTACGAGCAGTACTTC
d_gene: -; len: 15; v_gene: TRBV5-5; j_gene: TRBJ2-1; abundance: -; CDR3aa: CASSLGGASYNEQFF; CDR3nt: TGTGCCAGCAGCTTGGGCGGGGCTTCCTACAATGAGCAGTTCTTC
d_gene: TRBD2; len: 17; v_gene: TRBV11-1; j_gene: TRBJ2-1; abundance: -; CDR3aa: CASSLLAGGPGRHEQFF; CDR3nt: TGTGCCAGCAGCCTTCTAGCGGGAGGGCCGGGGAGACATGAGCAGTTCTTC
d_gene: TRBD2; len: 15; v_gene: TRBV9; j_gene: TRBJ2-5; abundance: -; CDR3aa: CASSPGLAGQETQYF; CDR3nt: TGTGCCAGCAGCCCCGGACTAGCGGGGCAAGAGACCCAGTACTTC
d_gene: TRBD1; len: 17; v_gene: TRBV9; j_gene: TRBJ1-1; abundance: -; CDR3aa: CASSPAGQPRLDTEAFF; CDR3nt: TGTGCCAGCAGCCCGGCGGGACAGCCCAGACTCGACACTGAAGCTTTCTTT
d_gene: -; len: 13; v_gene: TRBV6-6; j_gene: TRBJ2-7; abundance: -; CDR3aa: CASSGGLTYEQYF; CDR3nt: TGTGCCAGCAGTGGTGGACTAACCTACGAGCAGTACTTC
d_gene: TRBD1; len: 18; v_gene: TRBV28; j_gene: TRBJ1-3; abundance: -; CDR3aa: CASSLRRTGAISGNTIYF; CDR3nt: TGTGCCAGCAGTCTACGACGGACAGGTGCGATCTCTGGAAACACCATATATTTT
d_gene: TRBD1; len: 13; v_gene: TRBV29-1; j_gene: TRBJ2-1; abundance: -; CDR3aa: CSVRTGGNNEQFF; CDR3nt: TGCAGCGTAAGGACAGGGGGGAACAATGAGCAGTTCTTC
d_gene: -; len: 15; v_gene: TRBV12-5; j_gene: TRBJ2-1; abundance: -; CDR3aa: CASGLTSDGDNEQFF; CDR3nt: TGTGCTAGTGGTTTGACCTCGGACGGCGACAATGAGCAGTTCTTC
d_gene: TRBD1; len: 14; v_gene: TRBV30; j_gene: TRBJ1-2; abundance: -; CDR3aa: CAWDRDSSNYGYTF; CDR3nt: TGTGCCTGGGACAGGGACAGCTCTAACTATGGCTACACCTTC
d_gene: -; len: 16; v_gene: TRBV5-4; j_gene: TRBJ2-2; abundance: -; CDR3aa: CASSLAGVGNTGELFF; CDR3nt: TGTGCCAGCAGCTTGGCAGGGGTAGGGAACACCGGGGAGCTGTTTTTT
d_gene: -; len: 12; v_gene: TRBV2; j_gene: TRBJ1-5; abundance: once; CDR3aa: CASSVGQTPQHF; CDR3nt: TGTGCCAGCAGTGTTGGGCAGACCCCCCAGCATTTT
d_gene: TRBD1; len: 16; v_gene: TRBV25-1; j_gene: TRBJ2-7; abundance: -; CDR3aa: CASTPDRAEVGDEQYF; CDR3nt: TGTGCCAGCACCCCGGACAGGGCCGAGGTCGGCGACGAGCAGTACTTC
d_gene: -; len: 17; v_gene: TRBV7-2; j_gene: TRBJ2-1; abundance: -; CDR3aa: CASSLAGLGSSYNEQFF; CDR3nt: TGTGCCAGCAGCTTAGCAGGTCTAGGGAGCTCCTACAATGAGCAGTTCTTC
d_gene: -; len: 14; v_gene: TRBV25-1; j_gene: TRBJ1-2; abundance: -; CDR3aa: CASSLGSSYYGYTF; CDR3nt: TGTGCCAGCAGCTTGGGTTCGTCGTACTATGGCTACACCTTC
d_gene: TRBD2; len: 16; v_gene: TRBV9; j_gene: TRBJ2-2; abundance: -; CDR3aa: CASSPGLAGYTGELFF; CDR3nt: TGTGCCAGCAGCCCCGGACTAGCGGGCTACACCGGGGAGCTGTTTTTT
d_gene: -; len: 17; v_gene: TRBV7-2; j_gene: TRBJ2-1; abundance: -; CDR3aa: CASSLDFRESRFYEQFF; CDR3nt: TGTGCCAGCAGCTTAGATTTCCGGGAGTCGCGTTTCTATGAGCAGTTCTTC
d_gene: TRBD2; len: 18; v_gene: TRBV9; j_gene: TRBJ2-1; abundance: -; CDR3aa: CASSVAVGLAGIYNEQFF; CDR3nt: TGTGCCAGCAGCGTAGCGGTGGGACTAGCGGGAATATACAATGAGCAGTTCTTC
d_gene: -; len: 14; v_gene: TRBV5-4; j_gene: TRBJ1-3; abundance: -; CDR3aa: CASSAWGSGNTIYF; CDR3nt: TGTGCCAGCAGCGCGTGGGGCTCTGGAAACACCATATATTTT
d_gene: TRBD2; len: 15; v_gene: TRBV27; j_gene: TRBJ2-7; abundance: -; CDR3aa: CASSSRTSGSDEQYF; CDR3nt: TGTGCCAGCAGTTCTCGGACTAGCGGGAGCGACGAGCAGTACTTC
d_gene: -; len: 13; v_gene: TRBV10-3; j_gene: TRBJ1-1; abundance: -; CDR3aa: CAISDQRGDEAFF; CDR3nt: TGTGCCATCAGTGATCAACGGGGAGATGAAGCTTTCTTT
d_gene: TRBD1; len: 15; v_gene: TRBV5-4; j_gene: TRBJ1-4; abundance: -; CDR3aa: CASSLDGTGGEKLFF; CDR3nt: TGTGCCAGCAGCTTGGATGGGACAGGGGGCGAAAAACTGTTTTTT
d_gene: TRBD1; len: 16; v_gene: TRBV5-1; j_gene: TRBJ2-3; abundance: -; CDR3aa: CASSPIGQGDSDTQYF; CDR3nt: TGCGCCAGCAGCCCGATCGGACAGGGAGATTCGGATACGCAGTATTTT
d_gene: -; len: 15; v_gene: TRBV21-1; j_gene: TRBJ2-7; abundance: -; CDR3aa: CASSKGAGLTYEQYF; CDR3nt: TGTGCCAGCAGCAAAGGGGCAGGACTCACCTACGAGCAGTACTTC
d_gene: -; len: 15; v_gene: TRBV7-9; j_gene: TRBJ2-4; abundance: -; CDR3aa: CASTSEHIAKNIQYF; CDR3nt: TGTGCCAGCACCTCCGAGCATATAGCCAAAAACATTCAGTACTTC
d_gene: -; len: 12; v_gene: TRBV27; j_gene: TRBJ2-1; abundance: -; CDR3aa: CASSLRGNEQFF; CDR3nt: TGTGCCAGCAGTTTAAGGGGGAATGAGCAGTTCTTC
d_gene: TRBD1; len: 15; v_gene: TRBV5-4; j_gene: TRBJ2-1; abundance: once; CDR3aa: CASSSPGQGYNEQFF; CDR3nt: TGTGCCAGCAGTTCGCCGGGACAGGGTTACAATGAGCAGTTCTTC
d_gene: -; len: 10; v_gene: TRBV10-2; j_gene: TRBJ2-1; abundance: -; CDR3aa: CASSGSEQFF; CDR3nt: TGCGCCAGCAGTGGGAGTGAGCAGTTCTTC
d_gene: -; len: 12; v_gene: TRBV7-6; j_gene: TRBJ2-7; abundance: once; CDR3aa: CASSAGNYEQYF; CDR3nt: TGTGCCAGCAGCGCGGGAAATTACGAGCAGTACTTC
d_gene: TRBD2; len: 13; v_gene: TRBV29-1; j_gene: TRBJ2-7; abundance: -; CDR3aa: CSVTSGSPYEQYF; CDR3nt: TGCAGCGTCACTAGCGGGAGTCCCTACGAGCAGTACTTC
d_gene: -; len: 14; v_gene: TRBV28; j_gene: TRBJ1-3; abundance: -; CDR3aa: CASSFFDSGNTIYF; CDR3nt: TGTGCCAGCAGTTTTTTCGACTCTGGAAACACCATATATTTT
d_gene: -; len: 17; v_gene: TRBV27; j_gene: TRBJ1-5; abundance: -; CDR3aa: CASSPTPRVALNQPQHF; CDR3nt: TGTGCCAGCAGTCCTACCCCCAGGGTGGCCCTCAATCAGCCCCAGCATTTT
d_gene: -; len: 17; v_gene: TRBV4-1; j_gene: TRBJ2-7; abundance: once; CDR3aa: CASSPRAGAGPSYEQYF; CDR3nt: TGCGCCAGCAGCCCGCGGGCTGGGGCAGGGCCCTCATACGAGCAGTACTTC
d_gene: TRBD1; len: 15; v_gene: TRBV11-2; j_gene: TRBJ2-7; abundance: -; CDR3aa: CASSVPRTGWGEQYF; CDR3nt: TGTGCCAGCAGCGTTCCCCGGACAGGTTGGGGCGAGCAGTACTTC
d_gene: TRBD2; len: 18; v_gene: TRBV5-4; j_gene: TRBJ2-2; abundance: -; CDR3aa: CASSPGTSGLLNTGELFF; CDR3nt: TGTGCCAGCAGCCCCGGGACTAGCGGACTACTGAACACCGGGGAGCTGTTTTTT
d_gene: TRBD1; len: 15; v_gene: TRBV10-2; j_gene: TRBJ2-1; abundance: -; CDR3aa: CASSAADREYNEQFF; CDR3nt: TGCGCCAGCAGTGCCGCGGACAGGGAATACAATGAGCAGTTCTTC
d_gene: -; len: 12; v_gene: TRBV5-6; j_gene: TRBJ2-3; abundance: -; CDR3aa: CASSLSLDTQYF; CDR3nt: TGTGCCAGCAGCTTGAGTCTGGATACGCAGTATTTT
d_gene: -; len: 14; v_gene: TRBV27; j_gene: TRBJ2-1; abundance: -; CDR3aa: CASKIHNQYNEQFF; CDR3nt: TGTGCCAGCAAAATCCATAACCAATACAATGAGCAGTTCTTC
d_gene: TRBD2; len: 13; v_gene: TRBV4-1; j_gene: TRBJ2-7; abundance: -; CDR3aa: CASSPSGSYEQYF; CDR3nt: TGCGCCAGCAGCCCTAGCGGGAGTTACGAGCAGTACTTC
d_gene: -; len: 14; v_gene: TRBV19; j_gene: TRBJ2-2; abundance: -; CDR3aa: CASTPLGDSGELFF; CDR3nt: TGTGCCAGTACCCCCCTTGGGGATTCCGGGGAGCTGTTTTTT
d_gene: -; len: 16; v_gene: TRBV5-5; j_gene: TRBJ2-2; abundance: once; CDR3aa: CASSILNTGYTGELFF; CDR3nt: TGTGCCAGCAGCATCCTTAATACAGGGTACACCGGGGAGCTGTTTTTT
d_gene: TRBD2; len: 15; v_gene: TRBV30; j_gene: TRBJ2-7; abundance: -; CDR3aa: CAWSPGTSGGYEQYF; CDR3nt: TGTGCCTGGAGTCCCGGGACTAGCGGGGGCTACGAGCAGTACTTC
d_gene: -; len: 13; v_gene: TRBV11-2; j_gene: TRBJ2-1; abundance: -; CDR3aa: CASSSSISGEQFF; CDR3nt: TGTGCCAGCAGCTCCTCCATTAGTGGTGAGCAGTTCTTC
d_gene: TRBD2; len: 13; v_gene: TRBV19; j_gene: TRBJ2-1; abundance: -; CDR3aa: CASRQAGYNEQFF; CDR3nt: TGTGCCTCTCGGCAAGCGGGGTACAATGAGCAGTTCTTC